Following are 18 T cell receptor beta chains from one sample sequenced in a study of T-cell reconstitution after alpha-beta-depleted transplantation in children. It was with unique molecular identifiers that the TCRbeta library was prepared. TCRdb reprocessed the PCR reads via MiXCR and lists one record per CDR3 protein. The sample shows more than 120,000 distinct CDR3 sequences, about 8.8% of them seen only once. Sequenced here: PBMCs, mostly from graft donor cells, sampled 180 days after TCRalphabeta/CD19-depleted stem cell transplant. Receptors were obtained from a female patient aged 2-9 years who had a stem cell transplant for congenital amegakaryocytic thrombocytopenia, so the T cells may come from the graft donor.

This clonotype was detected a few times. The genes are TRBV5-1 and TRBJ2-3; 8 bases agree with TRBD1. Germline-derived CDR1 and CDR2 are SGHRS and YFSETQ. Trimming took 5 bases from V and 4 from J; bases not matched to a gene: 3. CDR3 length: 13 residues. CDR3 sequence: CASRTGDADTQYF. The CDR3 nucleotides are TGCGCCAGCAGGACAGGGGATGCAGATACGCAGTATTTT.

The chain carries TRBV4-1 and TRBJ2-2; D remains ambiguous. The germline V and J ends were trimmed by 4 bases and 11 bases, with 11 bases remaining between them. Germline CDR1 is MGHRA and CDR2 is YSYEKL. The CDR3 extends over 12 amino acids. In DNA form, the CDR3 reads TGCGCCAGCAGCCTTGCACCACCAGAGCTGTTTTTT. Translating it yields CASSLAPPELFF.

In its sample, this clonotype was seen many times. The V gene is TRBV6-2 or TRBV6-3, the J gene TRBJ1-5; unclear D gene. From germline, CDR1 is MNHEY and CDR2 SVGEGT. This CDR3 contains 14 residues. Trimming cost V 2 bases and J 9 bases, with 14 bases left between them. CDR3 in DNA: TGTGCCAGCAGTTACGAGATGCAGGCGTCGCCCCAGCATTTT. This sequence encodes CASSYEMQASPQHF.

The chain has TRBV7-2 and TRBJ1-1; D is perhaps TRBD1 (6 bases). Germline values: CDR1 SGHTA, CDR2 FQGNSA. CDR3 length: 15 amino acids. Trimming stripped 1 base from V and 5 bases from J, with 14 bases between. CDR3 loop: CASSLVPLRGTEAFF. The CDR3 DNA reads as TGTGCCAGCAGCTTAGTGCCCCTTAGGGGGACTGAAGCTTTCTTT.

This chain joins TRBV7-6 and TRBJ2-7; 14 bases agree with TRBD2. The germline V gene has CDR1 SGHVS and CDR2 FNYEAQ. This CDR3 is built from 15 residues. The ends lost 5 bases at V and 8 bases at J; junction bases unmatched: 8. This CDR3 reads CASSPGLAGEQKQYF. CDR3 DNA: TGTGCCAGCAGCCCGGGACTAGCGGGAGAACAAAAGCAGTACTTC.

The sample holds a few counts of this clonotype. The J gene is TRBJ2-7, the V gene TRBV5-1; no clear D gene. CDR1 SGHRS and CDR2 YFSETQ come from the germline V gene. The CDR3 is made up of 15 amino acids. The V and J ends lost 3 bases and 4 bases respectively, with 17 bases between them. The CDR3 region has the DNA TGCGCCAGCAGCTCTGGGAAGACAACACCTTACGAGCAGTACTTC. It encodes CASSSGKTTPYEQYF.

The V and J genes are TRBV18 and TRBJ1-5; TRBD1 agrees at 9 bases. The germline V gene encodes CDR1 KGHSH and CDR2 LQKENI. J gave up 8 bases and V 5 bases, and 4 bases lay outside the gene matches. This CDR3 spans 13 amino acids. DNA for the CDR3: TGTGCCAGCTCAGGGACAGGGAATGAGCCCCAGCATTTT. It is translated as CASSGTGNEPQHF.

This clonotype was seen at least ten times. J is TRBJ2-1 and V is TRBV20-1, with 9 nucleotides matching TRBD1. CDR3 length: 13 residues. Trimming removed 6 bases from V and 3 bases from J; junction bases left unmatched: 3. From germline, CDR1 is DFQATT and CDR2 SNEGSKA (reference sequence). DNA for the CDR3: TGCAGTGCCCCGGACAGGGGCTACAATGAGCAGTTCTTC. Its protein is CSAPDRGYNEQFF.

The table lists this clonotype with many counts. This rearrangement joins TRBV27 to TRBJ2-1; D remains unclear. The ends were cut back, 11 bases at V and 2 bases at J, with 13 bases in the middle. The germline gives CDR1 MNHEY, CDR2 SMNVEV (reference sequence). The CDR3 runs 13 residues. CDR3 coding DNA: TGTGCCTCCCAACGGGCTCCCTACAATGAGCAGTTCTTC. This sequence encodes CASQRAPYNEQFF.

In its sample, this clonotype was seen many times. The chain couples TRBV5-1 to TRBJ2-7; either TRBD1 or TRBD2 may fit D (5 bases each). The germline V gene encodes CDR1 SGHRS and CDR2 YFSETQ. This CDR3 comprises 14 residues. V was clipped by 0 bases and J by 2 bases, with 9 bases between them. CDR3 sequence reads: CASSLGGVPYEQYF. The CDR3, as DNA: TGCGCCAGCAGCTTGGGAGGGGTCCCCTACGAGCAGTACTTC.

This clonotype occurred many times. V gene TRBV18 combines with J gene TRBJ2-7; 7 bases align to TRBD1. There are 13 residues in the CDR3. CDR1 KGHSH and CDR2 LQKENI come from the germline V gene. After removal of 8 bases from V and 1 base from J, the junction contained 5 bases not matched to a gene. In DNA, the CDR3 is TGTGCCAGCAGCCCGGGACAGTCCTACGAGCAGTACTTC. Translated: CASSPGQSYEQYF.

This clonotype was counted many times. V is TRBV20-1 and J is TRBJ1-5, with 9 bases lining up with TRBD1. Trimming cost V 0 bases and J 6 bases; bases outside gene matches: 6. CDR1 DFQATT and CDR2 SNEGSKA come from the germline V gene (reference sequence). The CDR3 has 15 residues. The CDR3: CSAREAGTGTQPQHF. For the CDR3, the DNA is TGCAGTGCTAGAGAGGCCGGGACAGGGACTCAGCCCCAGCATTTT.

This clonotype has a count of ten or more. CDR3: CASSLQRTTEAFF. In nucleotides, the CDR3 is TGTGCCAGCAGCTTACAACGGACCACTGAAGCTTTCTTT. This chain uses TRBV7-3 with TRBJ1-1, with no clear D. Trimming shortened V by 2 bases and J by 4 bases, and 8 bases separated the two germline ends. The CDR3 is made up of 13 amino acids. Germline CDR1 and CDR2: SGHTA and FQGTGA.

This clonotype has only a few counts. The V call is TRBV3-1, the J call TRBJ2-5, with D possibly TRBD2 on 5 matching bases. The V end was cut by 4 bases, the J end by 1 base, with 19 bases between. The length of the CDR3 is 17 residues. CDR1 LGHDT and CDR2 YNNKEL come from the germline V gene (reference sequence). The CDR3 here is CASSRPGTTFSQETQYF. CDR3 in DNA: TGTGCCAGCAGCCGACCGGGAACTACCTTCTCCCAAGAGACCCAGTACTTC.

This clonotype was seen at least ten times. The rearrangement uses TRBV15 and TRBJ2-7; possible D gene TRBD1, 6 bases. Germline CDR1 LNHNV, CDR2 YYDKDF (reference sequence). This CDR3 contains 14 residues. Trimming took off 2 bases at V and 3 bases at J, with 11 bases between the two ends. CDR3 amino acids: CATSRPGESYEQYF. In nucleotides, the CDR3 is TGTGCCACCAGCAGACCAGGGGAGAGCTACGAGCAGTACTTC.

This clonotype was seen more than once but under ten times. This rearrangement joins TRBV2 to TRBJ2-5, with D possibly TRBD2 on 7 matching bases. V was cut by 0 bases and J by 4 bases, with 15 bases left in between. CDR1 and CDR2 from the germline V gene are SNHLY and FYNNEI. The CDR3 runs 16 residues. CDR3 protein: CASSEASGGGGETQYF. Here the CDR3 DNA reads TGTGCCAGCAGTGAAGCGAGTGGGGGGGGCGGAGAGACCCAGTACTTC. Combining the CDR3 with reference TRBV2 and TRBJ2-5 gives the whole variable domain EPEVTQTPSHQVTQMGQEVILRCVPISNHLYFYWYRQILGQKVEFLVSFYNNEISEKSEIFDDQFSVERPDGSNFTLKIRSTKLEDSAMYFCASSEASGGGGETQYFGPGTRLLVL.

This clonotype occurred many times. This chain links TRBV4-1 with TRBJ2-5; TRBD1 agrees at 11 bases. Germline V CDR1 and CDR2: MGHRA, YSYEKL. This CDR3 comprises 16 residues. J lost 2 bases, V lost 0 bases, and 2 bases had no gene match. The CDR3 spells CASSQDRDRGQETQYF. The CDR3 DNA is TGCGCCAGCAGCCAAGATAGGGACAGGGGGCAAGAGACCCAGTACTTC.

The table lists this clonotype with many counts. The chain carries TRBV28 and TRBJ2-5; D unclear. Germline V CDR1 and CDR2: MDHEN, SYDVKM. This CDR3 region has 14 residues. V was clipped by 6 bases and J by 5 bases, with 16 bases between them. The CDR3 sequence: CASSGPHAAETQYF. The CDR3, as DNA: TGTGCCAGCAGCGGCCCACATGCGGCTGAGACCCAGTACTTC.